Sequencing of this T cell receptor beta chain was carried out in a study of shared clonotypes between healthy human individuals. V shed 7 bases and J shed 9 bases, with 16 bases lying between them. This CDR3 spans 14 amino acids. CDR1 is MDHEN and CDR2 is SYDVKM in the germline V gene. It was on ten immunoSEQ deep assay plates that unsorted PBMC DNA was sequenced. TCRdb's copy holds only in-frame clones and misses some; the assay was immunoSEQ multiplex PCR. The sample carries 450,000 to 550,000 clones, 79% recorded once. The V and J genes are TRBV28 and TRBJ1-6; TRBD1 is a possible D gene (6 bases). The sample was PBMCs. The receptor was isolated from a woman in her thirties or forties in good health. Some clones in this sample may be carry-over from other donors' samples. CDR3 loop: CASTPPGEGSPLHF. Here the CDR3 DNA reads TGTGCCAGCACCCCGCCAGGGGAAGGTTCACCCCTCCACTTT.